This T cell receptor (beta chain) emerged from a study of a mutant IDH1 vaccine in newly diagnosed glioma (dated by TCRdb to about 2021). For the wider study: Of the 25 to 35 patients who were treated, 62.5% were male and roughly 40% were female, and the mean age was around 41 years. Before enrollment, most patients had been given radiochemotherapy with temozolomide as standard therapy, while the rest had received either radiotherapy alone or temozolomide alone. Peripheral blood was drawn at six visits: V03 (baseline), V05, V07, V10, V12 and V13. For exploratory analyses, 25 treated patients had longitudinal TCRB deep sequencing done wherever samples were available. What the study reported, not specific to this receptor: The authors noted that analyses of patient blood samples could not be reproduced because of sample limitations. Across multiple MHC alleles, vaccine-induced immune responses were seen in 90% to 95% of patients. PBMC samples for TCRB deep sequencing were selected based on availability. No apparent relationship was observed between pseudoprogression and alterations in the top peripheral T cell clonotypes detected by TCRB sequencing.

To prepare the library, the immunoSEQ multiplex PCR assay was applied. Rearranged TCR beta chain sequences were amplified using the hsTCRB Kit according to the manufacturer's protocol. An Illumina MiSeq was used to sequence the TCRB libraries. Per the authors' processing: Demultiplexing, trimming and gene mapping were performed with the kit vendor's proprietary platform. TCRdb retrieved this table from immuneACCESS and kept in-frame rearrangements only. Not all clones are present; in checked studies, unresolved V genes account for under half, and no reason is known for the remainder. That table supplies the V and J calls and clone size; D and trimming were determined from the DNA. Counted in this sample were 85,000 to 100,000 clones; 83% of them appeared once. The ten largest clonotypes hold 7% to 9% of the sample. The sample's time point label is to be understood as: baseline, week 1 (first vaccination visit). What this sample's treatment or condition label stands for: pre-vaccination baseline after standard-of-care therapy. Donors had newly diagnosed WHO grade 3 or 4 IDH1-mutant astrocytomas with loss of nuclear ATRX. The samples were drawn from NOA16, a multicentre, single-arm, open-label phase I trial in Germany that tested a mutant IDH1 peptide vaccine in humans for the first time. Blood drawn at visit V03 was used as the baseline sample for immunogenicity testing. Genomic DNA for TCRB sequencing was extracted from EDTA blood using the DNeasy Blood and Tissue Kit.

There are a few counts of this clone. Its antigen has not been determined. No qualities accompany the bases; no much larger clone lies one base away. V is shortened by 3 bases, J by 0 bases, and the region joining them spans 8 bases. From its cysteine to its phenylalanine, the CDR3 spans 14 amino acids. The retained sequence is limited to the CDR3, 42 bases, with the frame set at the first base. Based on the germline V gene, the CDR1 and CDR2 sequences are MGHRA and YSYEKL. The sequence was collected from a woman aged 45 to 65 with glioma. Rearrangement joined TRBV4-1 to TRBJ1-1; no D gene is confidently identified. Source: PBMCs, taken from a glioma patient treated with radiotherapy, temozolomide or both. CDR3 reads: CASSHTAMNTEAFF. Read as DNA, the sequence is TGCGCCAGCAGCCACACCGCGATGAACACTGAAGCTTTCTTT.